This record looks at one T cell receptor (beta chain) sequence and its context. The CDR3 runs to 15 residues. The germline V gene has CDR1 MNHEY and CDR2 SVGAGI. The V gene end was trimmed by 5 bases and the J gene end by 8 bases; junction bases not matched to a gene: 13. The sample originates from a study of blood T cell repertoires in COVID-19. Study-level background: COVID-19 samples collected from the United States, Italy and Spain covered acute and convalescent phases.

The protocol was immunoSEQ multiplex PCR, while the TCRdb copy is restricted to in-frame clones and leaves out a portion. Seen here are 120,000 to 150,000 clones, 80% to 90% observed once, and the top ten hold about 11%. The chain joins TRBV6-5 to TRBJ1-2, with 8 bases identical to TRBD1. Sequencing was performed on peripheral blood. The clonotype originates from a man aged 60-69 years with active or convalescent COVID-19. CDR3 nucleotide sequence: TGTGCCAGCAGTCGAGGAGGACAGGGTGCAGGAGGCTACACCTTC. Protein sequence: CASSRGGQGAGGYTF.